This T cell receptor (beta chain) was documented in a study of cytomegalovirus exposure and HLA in healthy donors. Study overall: The 100 million to 140 million unique TCR beta sequences, from about 179 million T cells, were found by an earlier analysis. Study results and limitations: Most TCR beta V segments were productive about 87% or about 30% of the time in an earlier analysis. Reports showed the classifier diagnosing cytomegalovirus status with high specificity and sensitivity. A missense DCLRE1C variant was associated with V- and J-gene trimming of TCR beta chains in a later analysis, and an independent cohort replicated the association.

This clone was seen more than once but under ten times. The antigen is not known. Additional DNA sequences in this sample encode the identical CDR3. It was with 60 Vbeta and 13 Jbeta primers that the PCR ran. The method was immunoSEQ multiplex PCR; TCRdb's version includes in-frame clones alone and lacks a portion of them. The table records some 110,000 clones, 70% to 80% of them present only once. V was pared by 2 bases and J by 3 bases, with 0 bases of the junction left unmatched. Germline V gene lookup returns CDR1 MNHEY and CDR2 SVGAGI. The CDR3 contains 13 residues. This chain links TRBV6-5 with TRBJ1-2; 7 nucleotides line up with TRBD1. Source material: PBMCs. The sequence came from a man aged 55 to 70 in good health and CMV-seronegative. The DNA for the CDR3 is TGTGCCAGCAGTTACGACAGGGACTATGGCTACACCTTC. This sequence encodes CASSYDRDYGYTF.